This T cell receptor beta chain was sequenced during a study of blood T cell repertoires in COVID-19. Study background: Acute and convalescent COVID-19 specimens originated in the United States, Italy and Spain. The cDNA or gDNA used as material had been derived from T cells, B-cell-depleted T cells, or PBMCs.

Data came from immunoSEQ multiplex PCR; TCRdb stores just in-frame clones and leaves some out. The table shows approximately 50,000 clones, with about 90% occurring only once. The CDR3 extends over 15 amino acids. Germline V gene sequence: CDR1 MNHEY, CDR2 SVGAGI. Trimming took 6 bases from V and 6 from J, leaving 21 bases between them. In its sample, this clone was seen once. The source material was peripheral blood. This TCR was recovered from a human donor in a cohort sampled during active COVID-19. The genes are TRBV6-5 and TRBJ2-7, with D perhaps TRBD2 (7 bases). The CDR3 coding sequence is TGTGCCAGCAGCCCCCCGGCGGGGGCGCCCCGCGAGCAGTACTTC. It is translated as CASSPPAGAPREQYF.